These 15 T cell receptor beta chains share one sample of origin, sequenced in a study of shared clonotypes between healthy human individuals. Clones were read by immunoSEQ multiplex PCR, and TCRdb kept only the in-frame ones, dropping some. The table lists fewer than 550,000 clones, around 79% of them singletons. The source material was PBMCs. Receptors were obtained from a woman aged 40 to 50 in good health. Some clones in this sample may be carry-over from other donors' samples.

CDR3 loop: CASRDRVPYEQYF. CDR3 in DNA: TGTGCCAGCAGGGACAGGGTCCCCTACGAGCAGTACTTC. J is TRBJ2-7 and V is TRBV27, with TRBD1 matching 8 bases. The CDR3 extends over 13 amino acids. Trimming at V came to 6 bases and at J to 2 bases, leaving 3 bases not matched to a gene. Germline V gene sequence: CDR1 MNHEY, CDR2 SMNVEV (reference sequence).

This chain links TRBV7-9 with TRBJ2-3, with 8 bases that match TRBD1. Germline V CDR1 and CDR2: SEHNR, FQNEAQ (reference sequence). This CDR3 contains 14 residues. The junction had 4 bases not matched to a gene; V was cut back by 5 bases and J by 3 bases. The CDR3 protein is CASSGDRRTDTQYF. The CDR3 bases are TGTGCCAGCAGCGGGGACAGGAGGACAGATACGCAGTATTTT.

This chain connects TRBV29-1 to TRBJ2-2; 9 bases agree with TRBD2. Trimming cost V 7 bases and J 0 bases; bases outside gene matches: 6. Germline V gene sequence: CDR1 SQVTM, CDR2 ANQGSEA. The CDR3 has 15 residues. CDR3 amino acids: CSARRGGANTGELFF. CDR3 nucleotides: TGCAGCGCCCGGCGGGGGGGCGCGAACACCGGGGAGCTGTTTTTT.

Remarks on this clone: The junction and the germline gene differ at one end; a read error may be behind it. The rearrangement uses TRBV4-1 and TRBJ2-7, with TRBD2 identical over 7 bases. The germline V gene encodes CDR1 MGHRA and CDR2 YSYEKL. The CDR3 extends over 16 amino acids. CDR3: CASSTIGLAVTYERYF. CDR3 nucleotide sequence: TGCGCCAGCAGCACGATTGGGCTAGCGGTAACCTACGAGCGGTACTTC.

The rearrangement links TRBV7-9 to TRBJ1-2; 9 positions match TRBD1. CDR1 SEHNR and CDR2 FQNEAQ come from the germline V gene (reference sequence). The V segment lost 5 bases and the J segment 7 bases; nucleotides outside the gene matches: 8. There are 14 residues in the CDR3. CDR3 sequence (DNA): TGTGCCAGCAGCCTATGGACAGGGGAATTTGGCTACACCTTC. It yields the protein CASSLWTGEFGYTF.

The genes are TRBV25-1 and TRBJ2-7; the D is unclear. CDR1 is MGHDK and CDR2 is SYGVNS in the germline V gene. V dropped 6 bases and J dropped 5 bases, with 14 bases sitting between them. The CDR3 covers 13 residues. The CDR3 sequence: CASRGNSNHEQYF. DNA for the CDR3: TGTGCCAGCAGAGGAAATTCTAATCACGAGCAGTACTTC.

As concerns this clone: Other DNA sequences in the sample encode the same CDR3. The rearrangement links TRBV30 to TRBJ2-7; D might be TRBD2 (5 bases). CDR3 size: 12 residues. Germline lookup yields CDR1 GTSNPN and CDR2 SVGIG (reference sequence). V was trimmed by 7 bases and J by 3 bases, leaving 13 bases between them. CDR3 nucleotides: TGTGCCTCCCGGGGAGTGGGCTACGAGCAGTACTTC. Protein: CASRGVGYEQYF.

The gene calls are TRBV19 and TRBJ1-5, with 8 bases identical to TRBD1. The CDR3 runs to 14 residues. V lost 5 bases and J lost 6; bases outside the gene matches: 6. Germline loops: CDR1 LNHDA, CDR2 SQIVND (reference sequence). The CDR3 sequence: CASSVTGGRQPQHF. In DNA form, the CDR3 reads TGTGCCAGTAGTGTTACAGGGGGTCGTCAGCCCCAGCATTTT.

This rearrangement joins TRBV6-1 to TRBJ2-1; TRBD2 matches at 10 bases. The CDR3 consists of 15 residues. V lost 6 bases to trimming and J lost 5 bases; unmatched junction nucleotides: 7. CDR1 MNHNS and CDR2 SASEGT come from the germline V gene. Here the CDR3 DNA reads TGTGCCAGCAGCCACCTAGCGGGAGACCACAATGAGCAGTTCTTC. It specifies CASSHLAGDHNEQFF.

With regard to this clone: The sample carries other DNA sequences with the same CDR3. The V call is TRBV5-1, the J call TRBJ2-5; D remains unclear. Trimming shortened V by 0 bases and J by 4 bases, and 7 bases separated the two germline ends. The V gene's germline CDR1 is SGHRS and CDR2 YFSETQ. The CDR3 runs to 13 residues. The CDR3 DNA reads as TGCGCCAGCAGCTTGGGGGTAAGAGAGACCCAGTACTTC. As protein: CASSLGVRETQYF.

The chain joins TRBV28 to TRBJ2-3; D is undetermined. The V and J ends lost 3 bases and 8 bases respectively, with 12 bases between them. This CDR3 spans 13 amino acids. Germline CDR1 is MDHEN and CDR2 is SYDVKM. Here the CDR3 reads CASSLVGSVTQYF. The CDR3 DNA follows: TGTGCCAGCAGTTTGGTAGGGTCTGTTACGCAGTATTTT. Combining the CDR3 with reference TRBV28 and TRBJ2-3 gives the whole variable domain DVKVTQSSRYLVKRTGEKVFLECVQDMDHENMFWYRQDPGLGLRLIYFSYDVKMKEKGDIPEGYSVSREKKERFSLILESASTNQTSMYLCASSLVGSVTQYFGPGTRLTVL.

The chain joins TRBV5-5 to TRBJ2-5; tentatively, D is TRBD2 (6 bases). Germline V gene data show CDR1 as SGHKS and CDR2 as YYEKEE (reference sequence). CDR3 length: 17 amino acids. V shed 4 bases and J shed 2 bases, with 21 bases lying between them. The CDR3 is CASSAEGWRELQETQYF. The CDR3 region has the DNA TGTGCCAGCAGCGCGGAAGGGTGGCGGGAACTACAAGAGACCCAGTACTTC.

The chain couples TRBV4-2 to TRBJ2-1; 8 positions match TRBD1. CDR1 and CDR2 (germline): LGHNA, YNFKEQ. The CDR3 runs 15 residues. Germline trimming cut 5 bases from V and 1 base from J; bases unmatched to any gene: 4. As DNA, the CDR3 is TGTGCCAGCAGCTCACAGGGGGAATCCTACAATGAGCAGTTCTTC. The encoded protein is CASSSQGESYNEQFF.

The genes are TRBV6-1 and TRBJ2-1; 7 nucleotides match TRBD1. CDR3 size: 13 residues. With 5 bases clipped from V and 4 bases from J, the junction kept 2 bases outside the gene matches. Per germline, CDR1 MNHNS and CDR2 SASEGT. The chain's CDR3 is CASSKTGYNEQFF. The CDR3 nucleotides are TGTGCCAGCAGTAAGACAGGGTACAATGAGCAGTTCTTC.

The rearrangement links TRBV19 to TRBJ1-5; 8 bases fit TRBD1. The CDR3 has 15 residues. CDR1 and CDR2 from the germline V gene are LNHDA and SQIVND (reference sequence). V shed 3 bases and J 4 bases; nucleotides not matched to a gene: 5. In DNA, the CDR3 is TGTGCCAGTAGTATGTTGGACAGGGTTAATCAGCCCCAGCATTTT. It yields the protein CASSMLDRVNQPQHF. Full variable domain (rest looked up from reference TRBV19 and TRBJ1-5): DGGITQSPKYLFRKEGQNVTLSCEQNLNHDAMYWYRQDPGQGLRLIYYSQIVNDFQKGDIAEGYSVSREKKESFPLTVTSAQKNPTAFYLCASSMLDRVNQPQHFGDGTRLSIL.